The sample holds many counts of the clone carrying this T cell receptor (beta chain). Its antigen is not known. The junction does not match germline at one end; this may be a read error. The data derive from a study of T cells in Graves' hyperthyroidism and ophthalmopathy. Study details: It was at initial diagnosis, before any treatment, that peripheral blood was collected.

In making diagnoses, clinical symptoms, serum thyroxine and TRAb, thyroid ultrasound and orbital computed tomography were all used. Amplified TCR beta CDR3 regions derived from RNA transcripts. First-round RT-PCR targeting the TCR CDR3 was performed with the HTBI primer set. TCRdb fed the multiplex PCR reads into MiXCR, producing one record per CDR3 protein. The sample comprises more than 500,000 distinct CDR3 sequences, roughly 14% of which are singletons, and around 4.5% rests with the top ten. Study-wide results and caveats: Most clonotypes that expanded in the thyroid above 0.001 also showed up in blood.

The sequencing input was blood. The receptor comes from a woman aged 40 to 55 with Graves' ophthalmopathy.

The CDR3 nucleotides read TGTGCTAGCAGCTTAGACACAGGGGAGATGCTTCAAGAGACCCAGTACTTC. It translates to CASSLDTGEMLQETQYF. The chain uses TRBV7-7 and TRBJ2-5, with 7 bases identical to TRBD1. Germline values: CDR1 SSHAT, CDR2 FNYEAQ (reference sequence). CDR3 length: 17 residues.